This TCR beta chain was captured by sequencing in a study of identifying expanded T cells in peripheral blood. Notes on this clone: What it recognizes is unknown.

Repertoires were generated with immunoSEQ multiplex PCR, while TCRdb's copy carries only in-frame clones and drops some. The sample lists roughly 100,000 clones; about 91% were seen once. General observations from the study: Differentially abundant clones: around 1.2 between replicates, about 17 at roughly 2 weeks, around 20 at four. Clone count variance between roughly 2-week samples rose with total template count.

No infections or other immune events were documented during collection. Sequencing was done on a sample of blood. This clonotype was obtained from a person aged 18 to 70 in good health.

The CDR3 DNA sequence: TGTGCCAGCAGGGATGACAGGAGGACTAATGAAAAACTGTTTTTT. Protein: CASRDDRRTNEKLFF. This chain uses TRBV25-1 with TRBJ1-4; a possible D gene is TRBD1 (6 bases). CDR1 and CDR2 (germline): MGHDK, SYGVNS. CDR3 length: 15 amino acids. The V end was cut by 6 bases, the J end by 2 bases, with 13 bases between.